The rows below give T cell receptor beta chains drawn from one sample of a study of radiotherapy plus CTLA-4 blockade in lung cancer. Sequencing used immunoSEQ multiplex PCR; TCRdb keeps in-frame clones, though not all of them. The table includes about 54,000 clones, under 85% detected once. The material was peripheral blood, obtained from a patient treated with radiotherapy plus ipilimumab. Source of these receptors: a human donor with non-small cell lung cancer who had a partial response to radiotherapy plus ipilimumab. The conserved cysteine and the conserved F or W are not part of the CDR3 here. The order of the fields is clone size, J gene, V gene, CDR3 protein. Only part of the rows carry a size: once, few, many, or a class if the clone is expanded.

clone_size: NA
j_call: TRBJ1-1
v_call: TRBV19
cdr3_aa: ASSIGGHVNTEAF

clone_size: NA
j_call: TRBJ2-3
v_call: TRBV6-5
cdr3_aa: ASSPTRGDTQY

clone_size: NA
j_call: TRBJ1-5
v_call: TRBV28
cdr3_aa: ASRELGSNQPQH

clone_size: NA
j_call: TRBJ2-3
v_call: TRBV4-2
cdr3_aa: ASSPDGAGGLTDTQY

clone_size: NA
j_call: TRBJ2-5
v_call: TRBV1
cdr3_aa: TSSHLGQGGETQY

clone_size: few
j_call: TRBJ1-2
v_call: TRBV6-5
cdr3_aa: ATWTAESYYGYT

clone_size: NA
j_call: TRBJ2-2
v_call: TRBV11-2
cdr3_aa: ASSVTGTGELF

clone_size: NA
j_call: TRBJ1-2
v_call: TRBV11-2
cdr3_aa: ASSLALKRSGGYT

clone_size: NA
j_call: TRBJ2-5
v_call: TRBV19
cdr3_aa: ASSPQRAGGQETQY

clone_size: few
j_call: TRBJ2-2
v_call: TRBV2
cdr3_aa: ASIPPPSNTGELF

clone_size: NA
j_call: TRBJ1-4
v_call: TRBV4-1
cdr3_aa: ASSRLQGVNEKLF

clone_size: once
j_call: TRBJ1-2
v_call: TRBV4-3
cdr3_aa: ASSSRDRGDYGYT

clone_size: few
j_call: TRBJ1-1
v_call: TRBV5-1
cdr3_aa: ASRIRDRAPEAF

clone_size: NA
j_call: TRBJ2-1
v_call: TRBV29-1
cdr3_aa: SVEDADVAGEQF

clone_size: once
j_call: TRBJ2-7
v_call: TRBV2
cdr3_aa: ASSVFGEAEQY

clone_size: NA
j_call: TRBJ2-7
v_call: TRBV6-5
cdr3_aa: ASSRIDREQY

clone_size: few
j_call: TRBJ1-1
v_call: TRBV7-8
cdr3_aa: ASSPLNTEAF

clone_size: NA
j_call: TRBJ2-2
v_call: TRBV7-9
cdr3_aa: ASSFGTGELF

clone_size: NA
j_call: TRBJ1-6
v_call: TRBV27
cdr3_aa: ASSSQSYNSPLH

clone_size: once
j_call: TRBJ1-2
v_call: TRBV25-1
cdr3_aa: ASRDRPYGYT

clone_size: NA
j_call: TRBJ1-5
v_call: TRBV27
cdr3_aa: ASSSRTGNQPQH

clone_size: NA
j_call: TRBJ2-7
v_call: TRBV6-5
cdr3_aa: ASKRLQGEQY

clone_size: NA
j_call: TRBJ1-1
v_call: TRBV7-8
cdr3_aa: ASSLAQGQNMNTEAF

clone_size: NA
j_call: TRBJ2-3
v_call: TRBV11-2
cdr3_aa: ASSAGDRGVQDTQY

clone_size: NA
j_call: TRBJ1-4
v_call: TRBV6-5
cdr3_aa: ASSNLDSKLF

clone_size: NA
j_call: TRBJ2-1
v_call: TRBV2
cdr3_aa: ASSDREVYNEQF

clone_size: once
j_call: TRBJ1-5
v_call: TRBV28
cdr3_aa: ASKLQGAGQPQH

clone_size: few
j_call: TRBJ1-6
v_call: TRBV6-1
cdr3_aa: ASSDTGDASPLH

clone_size: NA
j_call: TRBJ2-7
v_call: TRBV19
cdr3_aa: ASSPSQGYEQY

clone_size: few
j_call: TRBJ2-1
v_call: TRBV7-2
cdr3_aa: ASRRTGSSYNEQF

clone_size: NA
j_call: TRBJ1-2
v_call: TRBV4-3
cdr3_aa: ASSQGQRGYT

clone_size: few
j_call: TRBJ2-7
v_call: TRBV27
cdr3_aa: ASSQSAGVPEQY

clone_size: NA
j_call: TRBJ1-1
v_call: TRBV28
cdr3_aa: ASSLGGQGGTEAF

clone_size: once
j_call: TRBJ2-7
v_call: TRBV5-4
cdr3_aa: ASSFGQAYEQY

clone_size: NA
j_call: TRBJ1-2
v_call: TRBV5-8
cdr3_aa: ASSLGQGVSYT

clone_size: NA
j_call: TRBJ2-2
v_call: TRBV19
cdr3_aa: ASSMSGLVSGELF

clone_size: NA
j_call: TRBJ2-1
v_call: TRBV11-2
cdr3_aa: ASSLGETGTNEQF

clone_size: NA
j_call: TRBJ1-2
v_call: TRBV5-8
cdr3_aa: ASSLSGGWYGYT

clone_size: NA
j_call: TRBJ1-1
v_call: TRBV7-3
cdr3_aa: ASSRDRGTEAF

clone_size: NA
j_call: TRBJ2-5
v_call: TRBV4-2
cdr3_aa: ASSRENRNQETQY

clone_size: NA
j_call: TRBJ1-5
v_call: TRBV6-1
cdr3_aa: ASSGEGAGGNQPQH

clone_size: NA
j_call: TRBJ2-7
v_call: TRBV5-1
cdr3_aa: ASSLGTSGPYEQY

clone_size: NA
j_call: TRBJ2-3
v_call: TRBV19
cdr3_aa: ASSGRQGPPITDTQY

clone_size: NA
j_call: TRBJ1-2
v_call: TRBV27
cdr3_aa: ASSSTGNYGYT

clone_size: NA
j_call: TRBJ1-5
v_call: TRBV9
cdr3_aa: ASSLTGSNQPQH

clone_size: NA
j_call: TRBJ2-7
v_call: TRBV13
cdr3_aa: ASRGRFYEQY

clone_size: NA
j_call: TRBJ1-5
v_call: TRBV9
cdr3_aa: ASSVAASNQPQH

clone_size: few
j_call: TRBJ1-1
v_call: TRBV28
cdr3_aa: ASKGLPGRGNTEAF

clone_size: NA
j_call: TRBJ2-7
v_call: TRBV6-5
cdr3_aa: ASQDTSYEQY

clone_size: NA
j_call: TRBJ2-5
v_call: TRBV4-2
cdr3_aa: ASSQARGGNGETQY

clone_size: NA
j_call: TRBJ2-5
v_call: TRBV6-1
cdr3_aa: ASSEVRGETQY